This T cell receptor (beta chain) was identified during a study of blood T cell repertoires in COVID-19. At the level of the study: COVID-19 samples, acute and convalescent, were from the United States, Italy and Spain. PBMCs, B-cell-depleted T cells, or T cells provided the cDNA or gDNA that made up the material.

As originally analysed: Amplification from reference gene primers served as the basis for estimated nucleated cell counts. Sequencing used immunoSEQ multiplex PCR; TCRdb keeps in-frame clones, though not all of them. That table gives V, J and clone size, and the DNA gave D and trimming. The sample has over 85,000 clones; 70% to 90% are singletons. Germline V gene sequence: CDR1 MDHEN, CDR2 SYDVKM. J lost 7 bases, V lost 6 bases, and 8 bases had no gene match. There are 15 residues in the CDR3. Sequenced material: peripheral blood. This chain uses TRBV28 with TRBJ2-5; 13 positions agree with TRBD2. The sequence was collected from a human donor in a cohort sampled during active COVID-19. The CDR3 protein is CASRRLAGGLGTQYF. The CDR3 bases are TGTGCCAGCAGAAGACTAGCGGGAGGTCTGGGGACCCAGTACTTC.